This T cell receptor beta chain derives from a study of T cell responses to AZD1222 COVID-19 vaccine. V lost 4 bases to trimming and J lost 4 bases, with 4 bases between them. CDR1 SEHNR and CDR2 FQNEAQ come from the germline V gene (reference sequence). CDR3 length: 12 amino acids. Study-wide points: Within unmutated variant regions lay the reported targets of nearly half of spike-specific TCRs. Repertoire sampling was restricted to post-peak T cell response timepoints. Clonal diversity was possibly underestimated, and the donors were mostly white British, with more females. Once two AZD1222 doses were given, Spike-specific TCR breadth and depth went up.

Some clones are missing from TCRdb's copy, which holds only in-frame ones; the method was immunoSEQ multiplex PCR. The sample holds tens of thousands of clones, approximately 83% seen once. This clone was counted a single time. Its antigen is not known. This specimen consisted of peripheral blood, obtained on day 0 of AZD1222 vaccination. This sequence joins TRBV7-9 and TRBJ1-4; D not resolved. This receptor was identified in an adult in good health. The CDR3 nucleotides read TGTGCCAGCAGCTCCAGTAATGAAAAACTGTTTTTT. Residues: CASSSSNEKLFF.